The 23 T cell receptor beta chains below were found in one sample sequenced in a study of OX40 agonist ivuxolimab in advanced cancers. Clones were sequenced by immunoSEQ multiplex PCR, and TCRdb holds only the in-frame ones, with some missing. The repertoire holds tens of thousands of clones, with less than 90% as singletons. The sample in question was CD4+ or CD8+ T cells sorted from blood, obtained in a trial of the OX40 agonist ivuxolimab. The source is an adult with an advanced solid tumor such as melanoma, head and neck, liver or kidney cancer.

In nucleotides, the CDR3 is TGTGCCAGCAGTAAAAGCCTCAGTGAAGCTTTCTTT. This encodes CASSKSLSEAFF. The rearrangement links TRBV28 to TRBJ1-1; the D is unclear. In germline, CDR1 is MDHEN, CDR2 SYDVKM. V lost 5 bases and J 7 bases, leaving 11 bases between the germline ends. This CDR3 region has 12 residues.

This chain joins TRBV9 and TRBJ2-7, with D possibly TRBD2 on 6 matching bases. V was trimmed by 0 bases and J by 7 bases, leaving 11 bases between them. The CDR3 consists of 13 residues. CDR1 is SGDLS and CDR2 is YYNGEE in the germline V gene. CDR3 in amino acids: CASSVEVAGEQYF. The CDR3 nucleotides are TGTGCCAGCAGCGTAGAGGTGGCGGGGGAGCAGTACTTC.

The CDR3 here is CASSFARTNQPQHF. CDR3 nucleotides: TGTGCCAGCAGTTTCGCACGGACCAATCAGCCCCAGCATTTT. The V gene is TRBV27, the J gene TRBJ1-5; D unresolved. This CDR3 region has 14 residues. The germline gives CDR1 MNHEY, CDR2 SMNVEV (reference sequence). V gave up 3 bases and J gave up 3 bases, with 9 bases separating them.

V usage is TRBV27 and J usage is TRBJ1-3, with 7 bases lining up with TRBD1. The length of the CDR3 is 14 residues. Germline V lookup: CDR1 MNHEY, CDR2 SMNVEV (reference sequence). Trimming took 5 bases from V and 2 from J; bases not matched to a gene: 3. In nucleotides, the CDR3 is TGTGCCAGCAGTCGCGGGACAGCTGGAAACACCATATATTTT. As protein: CASSRGTAGNTIYF.

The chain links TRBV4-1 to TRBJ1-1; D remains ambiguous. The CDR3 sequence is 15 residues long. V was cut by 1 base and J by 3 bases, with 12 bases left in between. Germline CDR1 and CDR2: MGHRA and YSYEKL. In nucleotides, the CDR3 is TGCGCCAGCAGCCAAGCACCTTCGATGTACACTGAAGCTTTCTTT. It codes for CASSQAPSMYTEAFF.

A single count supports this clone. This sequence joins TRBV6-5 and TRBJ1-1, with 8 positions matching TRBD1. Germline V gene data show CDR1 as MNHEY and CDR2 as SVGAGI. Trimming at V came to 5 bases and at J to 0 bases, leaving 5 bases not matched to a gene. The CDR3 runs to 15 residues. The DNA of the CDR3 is TGTGCCAGCAGTCCCCGGGACAGGATGAACACTGAAGCTTTCTTT. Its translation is CASSPRDRMNTEAFF.

The CDR3 region is CASSSGSAPENEQFF. The CDR3 DNA reads as TGTGCCAGCAGTTCCGGGAGCGCTCCGGAGAATGAGCAGTTCTTC. The chain combines TRBV27 with TRBJ2-1; D is possibly TRBD2 (6 bases). There are 15 residues in the CDR3. Trimming cost V 4 bases and J 7 bases, with 17 bases left between them. Germline CDR1 MNHEY, CDR2 SMNVEV (reference sequence).

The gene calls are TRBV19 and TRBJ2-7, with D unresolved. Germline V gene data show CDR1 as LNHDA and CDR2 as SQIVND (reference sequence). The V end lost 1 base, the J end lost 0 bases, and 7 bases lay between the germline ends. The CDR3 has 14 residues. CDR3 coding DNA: TGTGCCAGTAGTATAGGCAGCAGCTCCTACGAGCAGTACTTC. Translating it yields CASSIGSSSYEQYF.

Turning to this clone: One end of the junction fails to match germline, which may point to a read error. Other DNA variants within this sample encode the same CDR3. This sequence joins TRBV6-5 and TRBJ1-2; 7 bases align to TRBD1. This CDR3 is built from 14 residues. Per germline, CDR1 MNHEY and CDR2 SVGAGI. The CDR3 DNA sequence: TGTGCCAGCAGTTACTCGACAGGGCACTATGGCTATACCTTC. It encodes CASSYSTGHYGYTF.

The CDR3 region is CASSQARGRANYGYTF. In nucleotides, the CDR3 is TGTGCCAGCAGCCAAGCGAGGGGACGGGCTAACTATGGCTACACCTTC. The chain combines TRBV14 with TRBJ1-2, with D maybe TRBD1 (5 bases). Trimming cost V 1 base and J 0 bases, with 12 bases left between them. The CDR3 spans 16 residues. From germline, CDR1 is SGHDN and CDR2 FVKESK.

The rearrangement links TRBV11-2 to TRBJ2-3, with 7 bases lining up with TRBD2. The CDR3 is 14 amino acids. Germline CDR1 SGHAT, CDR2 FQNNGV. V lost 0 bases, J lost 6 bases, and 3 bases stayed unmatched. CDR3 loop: CASSLERGKDTQYF. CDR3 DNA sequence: TGTGCCAGCAGCTTAGAGCGGGGGAAGGATACGCAGTATTTT.

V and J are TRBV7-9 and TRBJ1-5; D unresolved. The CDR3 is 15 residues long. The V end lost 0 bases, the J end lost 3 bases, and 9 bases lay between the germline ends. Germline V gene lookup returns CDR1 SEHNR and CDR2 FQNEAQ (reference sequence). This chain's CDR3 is CASSLASSSNQPQHF. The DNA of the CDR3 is TGTGCCAGCAGCTTAGCAAGCAGTTCCAATCAGCCCCAGCATTTT.

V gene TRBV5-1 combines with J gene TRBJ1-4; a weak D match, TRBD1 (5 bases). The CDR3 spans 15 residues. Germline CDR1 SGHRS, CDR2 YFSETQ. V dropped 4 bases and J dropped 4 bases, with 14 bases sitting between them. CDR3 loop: CASSLVGQVNEKLFF. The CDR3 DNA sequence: TGCGCCAGCAGCCTCGTGGGGCAGGTTAATGAAAAACTGTTTTTT.

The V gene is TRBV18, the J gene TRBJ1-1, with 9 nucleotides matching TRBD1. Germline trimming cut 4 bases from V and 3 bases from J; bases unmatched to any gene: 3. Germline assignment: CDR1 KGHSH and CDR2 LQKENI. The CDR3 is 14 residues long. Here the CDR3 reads CASSLGTGYTEAFF. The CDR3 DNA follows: TGTGCCAGCTCACTAGGGACAGGGTACACTGAAGCTTTCTTT.

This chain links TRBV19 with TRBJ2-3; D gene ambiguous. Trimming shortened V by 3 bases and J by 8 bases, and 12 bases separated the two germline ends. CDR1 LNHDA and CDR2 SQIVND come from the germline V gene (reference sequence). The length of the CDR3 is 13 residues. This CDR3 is CASSIPLSSTQYF. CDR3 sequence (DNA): TGTGCCAGTAGTATCCCTCTAAGTAGTACGCAGTATTTT.

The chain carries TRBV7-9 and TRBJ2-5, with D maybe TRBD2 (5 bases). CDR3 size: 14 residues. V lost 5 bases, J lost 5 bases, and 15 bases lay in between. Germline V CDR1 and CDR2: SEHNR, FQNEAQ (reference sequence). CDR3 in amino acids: CASSPRVRRETQYF. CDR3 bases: TGTGCCAGCAGCCCCCGGGTCAGGAGGGAGACCCAGTACTTC.

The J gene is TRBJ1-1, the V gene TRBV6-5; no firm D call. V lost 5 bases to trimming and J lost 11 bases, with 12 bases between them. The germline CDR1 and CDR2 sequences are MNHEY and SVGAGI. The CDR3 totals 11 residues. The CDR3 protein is CASSLPPEAFF. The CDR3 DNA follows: TGTGCCAGCAGTCTCCCCCCCGAGGCTTTCTTT.

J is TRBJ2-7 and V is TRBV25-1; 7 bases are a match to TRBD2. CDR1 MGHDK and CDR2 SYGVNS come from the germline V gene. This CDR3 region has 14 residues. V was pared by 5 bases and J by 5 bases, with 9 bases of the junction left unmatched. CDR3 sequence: CASSLGGVPDEQYF. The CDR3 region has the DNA TGTGCCAGCAGTCTGGGGGGGGTCCCCGACGAGCAGTACTTC.

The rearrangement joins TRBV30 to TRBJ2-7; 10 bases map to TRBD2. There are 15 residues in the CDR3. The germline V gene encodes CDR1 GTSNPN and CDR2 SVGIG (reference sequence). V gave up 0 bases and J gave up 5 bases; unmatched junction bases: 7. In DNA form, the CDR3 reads TGTGCCTGGAGTGTAGGACTAGCGGTCCTGGACGAGCAGTACTTC. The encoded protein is CAWSVGLAVLDEQYF.

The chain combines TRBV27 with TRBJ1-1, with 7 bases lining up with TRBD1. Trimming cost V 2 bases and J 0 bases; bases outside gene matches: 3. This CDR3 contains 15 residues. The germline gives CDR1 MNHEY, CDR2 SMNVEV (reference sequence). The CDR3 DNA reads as TGTGCCAGCAGTTTAGACGGACAGGTGAACACTGAAGCTTTCTTT. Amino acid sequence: CASSLDGQVNTEAFF.

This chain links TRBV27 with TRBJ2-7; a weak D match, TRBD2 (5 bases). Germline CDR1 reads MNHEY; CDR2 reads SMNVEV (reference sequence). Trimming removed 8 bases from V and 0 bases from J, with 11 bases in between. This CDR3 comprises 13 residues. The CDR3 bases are TGTGCCAGCCGAGGCCGGGACTCCTACGAGCAGTACTTC. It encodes CASRGRDSYEQYF.

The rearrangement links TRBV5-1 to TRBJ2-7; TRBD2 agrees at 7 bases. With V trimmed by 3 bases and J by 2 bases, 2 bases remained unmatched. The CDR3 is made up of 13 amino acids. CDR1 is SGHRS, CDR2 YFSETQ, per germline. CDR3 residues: CASSWEGPYEQYF. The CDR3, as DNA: TGCGCCAGCAGCTGGGAGGGACCCTACGAGCAGTACTTC.

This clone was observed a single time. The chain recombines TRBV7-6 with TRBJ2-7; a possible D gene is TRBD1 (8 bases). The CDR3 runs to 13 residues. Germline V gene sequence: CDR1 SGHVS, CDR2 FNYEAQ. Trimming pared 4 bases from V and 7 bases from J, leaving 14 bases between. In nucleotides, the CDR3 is TGTGCCAGCAGCTCCTACAGGGGGGGGGAGCAGTACTTC. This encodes CASSSYRGGEQYF.